This T cell receptor beta chain was sequenced in a study of human T cells and chemical hapten exposure. General observations from the study: The study found expanded TCRs formed significantly more large CDR3 similarity clusters than controls.

This clonotype has more than one count but fewer than ten. What it binds is not known. The time point was: pre-sensitization, week 0. Treatment specified: therapeutic diphenylcyclopropenone sensitization with weekly scalp DPC. TCRdb redid the calling of the RACE reads with MiXCR, one entry per CDR3 protein. This table holds approximately 60,000 distinct CDR3 sequences, roughly 10% found once. The germline gives CDR1 MDHEN, CDR2 SYDVKM. This CDR3 has 18 residues. With V trimmed by 4 bases and J by 1 base, 7 bases remained unmatched. The gene calls are TRBV28 and TRBJ2-1; 13 bases agree with TRBD2. The sample in question was whole blood, obtained in connection with sensitization to the hapten diphenylcyclopropenone (DPC). This TCR derives from a man between 35 and 55 years old with alopecia areata. Some clones in this sample may be carry-over from other donors' samples. The CDR3 DNA is TGTGCCAGCAGTTCATGGACTAGCGGGGGAAGGTCCTACAATGAGCAGTTCTTC. This encodes CASSSWTSGGRSYNEQFF.